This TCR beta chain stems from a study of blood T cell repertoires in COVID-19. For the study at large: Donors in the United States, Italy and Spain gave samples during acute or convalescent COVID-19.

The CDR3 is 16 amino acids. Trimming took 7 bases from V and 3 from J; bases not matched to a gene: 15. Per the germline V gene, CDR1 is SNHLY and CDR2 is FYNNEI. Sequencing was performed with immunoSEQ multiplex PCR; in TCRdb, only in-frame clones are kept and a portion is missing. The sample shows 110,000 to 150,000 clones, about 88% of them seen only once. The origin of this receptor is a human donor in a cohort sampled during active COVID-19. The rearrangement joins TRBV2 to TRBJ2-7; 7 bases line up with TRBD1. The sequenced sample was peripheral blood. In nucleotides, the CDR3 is TGTGCCAGCATCCCGGGACAGCTTCATGGAAACTACGAGCAGTACTTC. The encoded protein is CASIPGQLHGNYEQYF.